These 32 T cell receptor beta chains came from one sample sequenced in a study of sequential checkpoint blockade in melanoma. TCRdb's table, derived via immunoSEQ multiplex PCR, lists solely in-frame clones and lacks some. The data contain some 10,000 clones, around 79% of them singletons. Treatment here: randomized to nivolumab then ipilimumab (arm A) or the reverse (arm B). The source material was CD8+ T cells sorted from blood (inferred from file names), sampled from a patient given nivolumab and ipilimumab in sequence. These receptors were collected from a human donor with melanoma.

Only a few counts were recorded for this clone. This sequence joins TRBV19 and TRBJ1-5, with 7 positions matching TRBD1. V shed 6 bases and J 4 bases; nucleotides not matched to a gene: 3. The CDR3 is 13 amino acids. CDR1 and CDR2 from the germline V gene are LNHDA and SQIVND (reference sequence). CDR3 residues: CASRTGRNQPQHF. The CDR3 nucleotides read TGTGCCAGTAGGACAGGGCGGAATCAGCCCCAGCATTTT. Filled out from reference TRBV19 and TRBJ1-5, the complete variable domain reads DGGITQSPKYLFRKEGQNVTLSCEQNLNHDAMYWYRQDPGQGLRLIYYSQIVNDFQKGDIAEGYSVSREKKESFPLTVTSAQKNPTAFYLCASRTGRNQPQHFGDGTRLSIL.

The chain joins TRBV6-6 to TRBJ2-4, with TRBD1 matching over 7 bases. Germline V gene data show CDR1 as MNHNY and CDR2 as SVGAGI (reference sequence). This CDR3 is built from 15 residues. V shed 5 bases and J 4 bases; nucleotides not matched to a gene: 8. The CDR3 sequence is CASSAFGTAKNIQYF. The CDR3 DNA is TGTGCCAGCAGTGCATTCGGGACAGCAAAAAACATTCAGTACTTC.

Comments on this clone: Because the CDR3's place on the DNA is in doubt, the DNA is left out and the CDR3 is given as listed by TCRdb. V is TRBV7-8 and J is TRBJ2-3; whether TRBD1, the table's D call, matches the DNA was not checked. CDR1 and CDR2 from the germline V gene are SGHVS and FQNEAQ. Including both end residues, the CDR3 is 13 amino acids long. The CDR3 here is CASVPGSTDTQYF.

This clone was recorded a few times. The chain uses TRBV6-5 and TRBJ2-2, with 8 positions matching TRBD1. This CDR3 is 14 amino acids long. Germline CDR1 MNHEY, CDR2 SVGAGI. With V trimmed by 4 bases and J by 6 bases, 4 bases remained unmatched. The CDR3 nucleotides are TGTGCCAGCAGTTCTTCACAGGGGGCCGGGGAGCTGTTTTTT. Encoded protein: CASSSSQGAGELFF.

The chain joins TRBV4-2 to TRBJ2-7, with D possibly matching TRBD1 (6 bases). The ends were cut back, 5 bases at V and 3 bases at J, with 17 bases in the middle. Germline loops: CDR1 LGHNA, CDR2 YNFKEQ. This CDR3 region has 15 residues. CDR3 nucleotides: TGTGCCAGCAGCTTAGAAGCAGGGGATCTCTACGAGCAGTACTTC. Protein: CASSLEAGDLYEQYF.

V and J are TRBV10-1 and TRBJ2-7; D remains ambiguous. The CDR3 runs 14 residues. CDR1 WNHNN and CDR2 SYGVQD come from the germline V gene (reference sequence). Trimming shortened V by 0 bases and J by 0 bases, and 6 bases separated the two germline ends. This chain's CDR3 is CASSESPGSYEQYF. CDR3 coding DNA: TGCGCCAGCAGTGAGTCCCCAGGCTCCTACGAGCAGTACTTC.

V usage is TRBV6-5 and J usage is TRBJ2-1, with 7 bases that match TRBD2. Germline CDR1 MNHEY, CDR2 SVGAGI. The CDR3 totals 15 residues. V lost 5 bases, J lost 6 bases, and 10 bases stayed unmatched. The CDR3 reads CASSVSAGTRNEQFF. The DNA of the CDR3 is TGTGCCAGCAGTGTTTCAGCGGGGACCCGCAATGAGCAGTTCTTC.

CDR3 loop: CASSVEAGVRNYGYTF. The CDR3 DNA is TGTGCCAGCAGCGTAGAGGCAGGGGTTAGGAACTATGGCTACACCTTC. The chain combines TRBV9 with TRBJ1-2; the D gene is possibly TRBD1 (6 bases). The CDR3 contains 16 residues. The germline V gene encodes CDR1 SGDLS and CDR2 YYNGEE. Trimming took off 0 bases at V and 2 bases at J, with 14 bases between the two ends.

This clone turned up a few times. The gene calls are TRBV7-8 and TRBJ2-1, with D possibly matching TRBD2 (5 bases). Germline loops: CDR1 SGHVS, CDR2 FQNEAQ. V was shortened by 4 bases and J by 2 bases, with 9 bases between the two germline ends. CDR3 size: 14 residues. The CDR3 spells CASSSTTTYNEQFF. DNA for the CDR3: TGTGCCAGCAGCTCAACGACTACCTACAATGAGCAGTTCTTC.

This chain uses TRBV6-5 with TRBJ1-5; 7 bases fit TRBD1. With V trimmed by 2 bases and J by 4 bases, 2 bases remained unmatched. This CDR3 is 14 amino acids long. The germline V gene encodes CDR1 MNHEY and CDR2 SVGAGI. Written as DNA, the CDR3 is TGTGCCAGCAGTTACGGGACAGAAAATCAGCCCCAGCATTTT. It is translated as CASSYGTENQPQHF.

Here the CDR3 DNA reads TGTGCCACCAGCCAGACAGGGGACCGCACCGGGGAGCTGTTTTTT. Its protein product is CATSQTGDRTGELFF. The chain is built from TRBV15 and TRBJ2-2; TRBD1 matches at 8 bases. Trimming at V came to 5 bases and at J to 4 bases, leaving 6 bases not matched to a gene. CDR1 and CDR2 (germline): LNHNV, YYDKDF (reference sequence). This CDR3 is 15 amino acids long.

This sequence joins TRBV27 and TRBJ2-5; possibly TRBD2 for D (7 bases). Germline-derived CDR1 and CDR2 are MNHEY and SMNVEV (reference sequence). This CDR3 contains 15 residues. Deletions cut 8 bases from V and 1 base from J, with 17 bases between. The CDR3 region has the DNA TGTGCCAGCCTACGTCTGGGGGGGGCCCAAGAGACCCAGTACTTC. Its protein product is CASLRLGGAQETQYF.

V gene TRBV7-8 combines with J gene TRBJ2-3; 14 bases align to TRBD2. Per germline, CDR1 SGHVS and CDR2 FQNEAQ. The CDR3 consists of 20 residues. The junction had 13 bases not matched to a gene; V was cut back by 5 bases and J by 0 bases. The CDR3 DNA sequence: TGTGCCAGCAGCATCGAACCGGGACTAGCGGGGGAGATAAGCACAGATACGCAGTATTTT. Translation: CASSIEPGLAGEISTDTQYF.

This clone was seen more than once but under ten times. J is TRBJ2-2 and V is TRBV5-5, with D tentatively TRBD2 (6 bases). The CDR3 is made up of 19 amino acids. V was trimmed by 4 bases and J by 3 bases, leaving 25 bases between them. In germline, CDR1 is SGHKS, CDR2 YYEKEE (reference sequence). The CDR3 nucleotides read TGTGCCAGCAGCCAACTCGGACGTGTAGGCGGGGATCACACCGGGGAGCTGTTTTTT. Protein: CASSQLGRVGGDHTGELFF. Looking up the rest from reference TRBV5-5 and TRBJ2-2 gives the full variable domain: DAGVTQSPTHLIKTRGQQVTLRCSPISGHKSVSWYQQVLGQGPQFIFQYYEKEERGRGNFPDRFSARQFPNYSSELNVNALLLGDSALYLCASSQLGRVGGDHTGELFFGEGSRLTVL.

This chain connects TRBV7-6 to TRBJ2-2, with TRBD2 as a possible D gene (5 bases). V lost 5 bases and J 4 bases, leaving 20 bases between the germline ends. Germline CDR1 is SGHVS and CDR2 is FNYEAQ. The CDR3 length is 17 residues. This chain's CDR3 is CASSPQRLTTSTGELFF. For the CDR3, the DNA is TGTGCCAGCAGCCCCCAGCGGCTAACCACGTCCACCGGGGAGCTGTTTTTT.

This chain uses TRBV7-9 with TRBJ2-3; 16 positions match TRBD2. Looked up from germline, CDR1 is SEHNR and CDR2 is FQNEAQ (reference sequence). There are 18 residues in the CDR3. J was trimmed by 2 bases and V by 4 bases; bases with no gene match: 6. CDR3 region: CASSSTGLAGGPTDTQYF. The CDR3 DNA sequence: TGTGCCAGCAGCTCGACGGGACTAGCGGGGGGGCCCACAGATACGCAGTATTTT. Drawing the rest from reference TRBV7-9 and TRBJ2-3, the complete variable domain is DTGVSQNPRHKITKRGQNVTFRCDPISEHNRLYWYRQTLGQGPEFLTYFQNEAQLEKSRLLSDRFSAERPKGSFSTLEIQRTEQGDSAMYLCASSSTGLAGGPTDTQYFGPGTRLTVL.

This clone was counted a few times. The rearrangement uses TRBV6-5 and TRBJ1-3; 8 nucleotides agree with TRBD1. This CDR3 is 14 amino acids long. Trimming at V came to 5 bases and at J to 3 bases, leaving 3 bases not matched to a gene. Germline CDR1 and CDR2: MNHEY and SVGAGI. The CDR3 loop is CASSTGQGGNTIYF. In DNA, the CDR3 is TGTGCCAGCAGTACCGGACAGGGTGGAAACACCATATATTTT.

V and J are TRBV19 and TRBJ2-3; 7 nucleotides align to TRBD1. The junction had 12 bases not matched to a gene; V was cut back by 7 bases and J by 2 bases. The length of the CDR3 is 16 residues. The germline gives CDR1 LNHDA, CDR2 SQIVND (reference sequence). CDR3 amino acids: CASNFGSGGFTDTQYF. The CDR3 DNA is TGTGCCAGTAATTTTGGGTCAGGGGGATTCACAGATACGCAGTATTTT.

V is TRBV28 and J is TRBJ1-4; a possible D gene is TRBD1 (5 bases). The CDR3 extends over 14 amino acids. The V gene's germline CDR1 is MDHEN and CDR2 SYDVKM. With 4 bases removed from V and 5 bases from J, the gap between germline ends came to 11 bases. The CDR3 loop is CASSWGDRNEKLFF. The DNA for the CDR3 is TGTGCCAGCAGTTGGGGTGACAGAAATGAAAAACTGTTTTTT.

This chain connects TRBV2 to TRBJ1-5; TRBD1 matches 7 bases. V lost 9 bases, J lost 6 bases, and 8 bases stayed unmatched. This CDR3 contains 13 residues. Germline V lookup: CDR1 SNHLY, CDR2 FYNNEI. CDR3 sequence: CASWEGGLQPQHF. In nucleotides, the CDR3 is TGTGCCAGTTGGGAAGGGGGCCTTCAGCCCCAGCATTTT.

This chain uses TRBV29-1 with TRBJ2-7; weak D call: TRBD2 (6 bases). CDR3 length: 13 amino acids. The germline V gene has CDR1 SQVTM and CDR2 ANQGSEA. Trimming cost V 3 bases and J 1 base, with 10 bases left between them. The CDR3 DNA follows: TGCAGCGTTGACGCGGGGAATTCCTACGAGCAGTACTTC. Its protein is CSVDAGNSYEQYF.

This clone has just a few counts. The chain combines TRBV7-9 with TRBJ2-5; 10 bases agree with TRBD2. Germline assignment: CDR1 SEHNR and CDR2 FQNEAQ (reference sequence). V gave up 9 bases and J gave up 4 bases; unmatched junction bases: 5. This CDR3 is built from 13 residues. The CDR3 sequence is CASSPSGRETQYF. CDR3 coding DNA: TGTGCCAGTAGCCCTAGCGGGAGAGAGACCCAGTACTTC.

This chain joins TRBV5-6 and TRBJ2-3, with 8 bases matching TRBD2. This CDR3 has 16 residues. CDR1 and CDR2 from the germline V gene are SGHDT and YYEEEE. The J segment lost 0 bases and the V segment lost 0 bases, leaving 3 bases of the junction unmatched. The CDR3 DNA follows: TGTGCCAGCAGCTTGGGTAGCGGGGTTAGCACAGATACGCAGTATTTT. Amino acids: CASSLGSGVSTDTQYF.

The chain uses TRBV19 and TRBJ1-2; a possible D gene is TRBD1 (5 bases). This CDR3 contains 17 residues. Trimming shortened V by 7 bases and J by 5 bases, and 26 bases separated the two germline ends. Germline loops: CDR1 LNHDA, CDR2 SQIVND (reference sequence). The DNA of the CDR3 is TGTGCCAGTATTGGCCCCTTGGAGGGGTTCGCGTTTTATGGCTACACCTTC. Protein product: CASIGPLEGFAFYGYTF.

Within the sample, this clone is large. This chain connects TRBV6-4 to TRBJ2-3; TRBD1 is a possible D gene (5 bases). Germline CDR1 is MRHNA and CDR2 is SNTAGT. The V gene lost 3 bases and the J gene lost 2 bases, with 12 bases spanning the gap. The CDR3 has 15 amino acids. Written as DNA, the CDR3 is TGTGCCAGCAGTGATGGCGGACAAGACACAGATACGCAGTATTTT. Translating it yields CASSDGGQDTDTQYF.

The rearrangement links TRBV2 to TRBJ2-1; 9 bases line up with TRBD2. This CDR3 has 20 amino acids. J was trimmed by 0 bases and V by 7 bases; bases with no gene match: 19. Germline V gives CDR1 SNHLY, CDR2 FYNNEI. The CDR3 bases are TGTGCCAGCATGCCTACCGGTGAGCGGGGGGTCCGGGGCTCCTACAATGAGCAGTTCTTC. Its protein is CASMPTGERGVRGSYNEQFF.

This clone was observed a few times. The chain links TRBV27 to TRBJ2-3; TRBD2 might be the D (5 bases). The CDR3 covers 15 residues. Per germline, CDR1 MNHEY and CDR2 SMNVEV (reference sequence). With 2 bases removed from V and 5 bases from J, the gap between germline ends came to 14 bases. CDR3 in DNA: TGTGCCAGCAGTTTAACCCCGGGGAGTGGAGATACGCAGTATTTT. This encodes CASSLTPGSGDTQYF.

The chain carries TRBV5-1 and TRBJ2-7, with TRBD1 matching over 10 bases. CDR1 is SGHRS and CDR2 is YFSETQ in the germline V gene. Trimming at V came to 7 bases and at J to 2 bases, leaving 6 bases not matched to a gene. This CDR3 spans 14 amino acids. CDR3 protein: CASGTGTGAYEQYF. CDR3 coding DNA: TGCGCCAGCGGAACCGGGACAGGGGCCTACGAGCAGTACTTC.

The chain uses TRBV10-3 and TRBJ2-7; tentatively, D is TRBD1 (7 bases). The V end lost 11 bases, the J end lost 0 bases, and 17 bases lay between the germline ends. The CDR3 extends over 14 amino acids. Germline lookup yields CDR1 ENHRY and CDR2 SYGVKD. DNA of the CDR3: TGTGCCGGATCGGGGCGGGACAGCTCCTACGAGCAGTACTTC. As protein: CAGSGRDSSYEQYF.

V usage is TRBV30 and J usage is TRBJ1-1; D gene ambiguous. V lost 1 base and J lost 1, with 10 bases in between. Per the germline V gene, CDR1 is GTSNPN and CDR2 is SVGIG (reference sequence). The CDR3 sequence is 14 residues long. The CDR3 is CAWSAGVQNTEAFF. The CDR3 DNA reads as TGTGCCTGGAGTGCGGGAGTCCAGAACACTGAAGCTTTCTTT.

The chain joins TRBV7-3 to TRBJ2-2, with D perhaps matching TRBD2 (5 bases). Germline CDR1 and CDR2: SGHTA and FQGTGA. The CDR3 loop spans 12 amino acids. V lost 5 bases to trimming and J lost 7 bases, with 8 bases between them. Here the CDR3 DNA reads TGTGCCAGCAGCGAGGGCCGCGGGGAGCTGTTTTTT. This gives the protein CASSEGRGELFF.

CDR3 protein: CASSGSGAKGTQYF. The DNA for the CDR3 is TGTGCCAGCTCAGGGTCAGGGGCAAAAGGGACCCAGTACTTC. V is TRBV18 and J is TRBJ2-5; D possibly corresponds to TRBD1 (6 bases). The germline V and J ends were trimmed by 5 bases and 7 bases, with 17 bases remaining between them. Germline V lookup: CDR1 KGHSH, CDR2 LQKENI. This CDR3 has 14 amino acids.